This TCR beta chain was recovered during a study of identical twins. Study-wide points: Weaker excess twin sharing was observed in beta out-of-frame sequences.

The germline CDR1 and CDR2 sequences are MNHEY and SMNVEV (reference sequence). The germline V and J ends were trimmed by 4 bases and 6 bases, with 15 bases remaining between them. This CDR3 has 15 amino acids. One entry per CDR3 protein, called by TCRdb with MiXCR from the 5' RACE reads. The sample lists 200,000 to 300,000 distinct CDR3 sequences; 5.5% to 8% were seen once. This clonotype was seen repeatedly, ten times or more. Its target is not known. These sequences were also reported in another study, on yellow fever vaccine responses in identical twins.

The sequence was collected from a young woman in good health. Sequencing was done on a sample of memory (CD45RO+) T cells sorted from blood. The chain recombines TRBV27 with TRBJ2-2, with D perhaps matching TRBD1 (6 bases). The CDR3 DNA follows: TGTGCCAGCAGTTCACAGGGTTGGGTCGCCGGGGAGCTGTTTTTT. This encodes CASSSQGWVAGELFF.